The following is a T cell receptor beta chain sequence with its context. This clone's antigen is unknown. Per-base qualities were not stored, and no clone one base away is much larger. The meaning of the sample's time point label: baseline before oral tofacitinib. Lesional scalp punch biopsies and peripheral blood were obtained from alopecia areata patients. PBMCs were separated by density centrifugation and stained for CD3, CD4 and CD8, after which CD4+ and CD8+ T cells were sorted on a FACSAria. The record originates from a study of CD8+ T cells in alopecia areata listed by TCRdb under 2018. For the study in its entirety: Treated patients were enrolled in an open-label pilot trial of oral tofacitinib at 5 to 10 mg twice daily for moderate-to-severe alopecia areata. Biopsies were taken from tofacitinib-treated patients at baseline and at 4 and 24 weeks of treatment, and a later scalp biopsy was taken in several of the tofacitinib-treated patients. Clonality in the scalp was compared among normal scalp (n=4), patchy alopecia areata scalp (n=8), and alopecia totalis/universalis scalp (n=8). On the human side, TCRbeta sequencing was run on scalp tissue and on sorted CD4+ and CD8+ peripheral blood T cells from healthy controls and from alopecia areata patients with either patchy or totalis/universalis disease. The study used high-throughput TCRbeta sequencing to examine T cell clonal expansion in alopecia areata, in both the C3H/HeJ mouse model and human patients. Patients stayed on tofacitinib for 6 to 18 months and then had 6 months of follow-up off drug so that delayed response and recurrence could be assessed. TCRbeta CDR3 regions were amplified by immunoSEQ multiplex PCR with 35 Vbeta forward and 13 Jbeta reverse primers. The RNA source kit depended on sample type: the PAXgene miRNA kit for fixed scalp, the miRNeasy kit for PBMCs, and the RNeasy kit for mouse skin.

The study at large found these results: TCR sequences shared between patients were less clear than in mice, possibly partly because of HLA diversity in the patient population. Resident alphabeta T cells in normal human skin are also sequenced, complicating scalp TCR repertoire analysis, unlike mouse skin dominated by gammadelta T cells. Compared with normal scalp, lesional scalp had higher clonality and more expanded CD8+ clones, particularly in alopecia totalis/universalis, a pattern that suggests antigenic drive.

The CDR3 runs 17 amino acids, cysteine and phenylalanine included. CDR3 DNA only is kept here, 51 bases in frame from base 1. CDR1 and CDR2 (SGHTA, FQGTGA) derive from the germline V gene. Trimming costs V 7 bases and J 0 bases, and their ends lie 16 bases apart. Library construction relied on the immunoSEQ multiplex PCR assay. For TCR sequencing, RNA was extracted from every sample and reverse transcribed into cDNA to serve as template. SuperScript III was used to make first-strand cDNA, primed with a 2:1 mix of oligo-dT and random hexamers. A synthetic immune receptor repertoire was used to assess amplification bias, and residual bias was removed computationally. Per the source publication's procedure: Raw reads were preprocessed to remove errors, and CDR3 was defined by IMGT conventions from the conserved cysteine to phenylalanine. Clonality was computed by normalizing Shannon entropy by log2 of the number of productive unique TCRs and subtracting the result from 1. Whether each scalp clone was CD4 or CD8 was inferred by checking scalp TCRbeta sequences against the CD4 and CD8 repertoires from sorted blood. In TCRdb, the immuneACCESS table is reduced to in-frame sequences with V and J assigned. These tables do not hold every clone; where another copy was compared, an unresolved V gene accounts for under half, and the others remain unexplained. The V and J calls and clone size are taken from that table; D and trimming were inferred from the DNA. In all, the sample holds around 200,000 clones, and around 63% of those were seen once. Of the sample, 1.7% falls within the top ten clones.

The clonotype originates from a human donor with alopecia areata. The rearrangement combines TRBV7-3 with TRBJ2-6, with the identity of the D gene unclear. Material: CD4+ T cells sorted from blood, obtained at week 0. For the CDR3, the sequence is CASTPFFAFSGANVLTF. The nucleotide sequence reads TGTGCCAGCACCCCTTTCTTCGCGTTCTCTGGGGCCAACGTCCTGACTTTC.